These 11 T cell receptor beta chains originate from one sample sequenced in a study of T cell responses to AZD1222 COVID-19 vaccine. Here immunoSEQ multiplex PCR was the method, and the copy in TCRdb shows in-frame clones only, minus some. In the table there are approximately 120,000 clones, about 90% of which are singletons. Sequenced here: peripheral blood, sampled on day 0 of MenACWY control vaccination. Receptors were obtained from an adult in good health.

The chain uses TRBV11-2 and TRBJ2-3, with a tentative D call TRBD2 (6 bases). V shed 6 bases and J shed 2 bases, with 12 bases lying between them. Germline lookup yields CDR1 SGHAT and CDR2 FQNNGV. The CDR3 is made up of 14 amino acids. The CDR3 DNA reads as TGTGCCAGCAGACCGGGACTGTACACAGATACGCAGTATTTT. The encoded protein is CASRPGLYTDTQYF.

The J gene is TRBJ2-7, the V gene TRBV9, with D possibly matching TRBD1 (6 bases). The CDR3 spans 16 residues. The ends were cut back, 0 bases at V and 2 bases at J, with 15 bases in the middle. Germline V gene sequence: CDR1 SGDLS, CDR2 YYNGEE. CDR3 loop: CASSVELGTRPYEQYF. The CDR3 coding sequence is TGTGCCAGCAGCGTAGAGCTGGGGACAAGGCCCTACGAGCAGTACTTC.

The V gene is TRBV6-5, the J gene TRBJ2-7; 11 nucleotides agree with TRBD2. The CDR3 runs 13 residues. V shed 6 bases, J shed 3 bases, and the junction held 1 base outside the gene matches. Germline V gene lookup returns CDR1 MNHEY and CDR2 SVGAGI. The CDR3 coding sequence is TGTGCCAGCAGAACTAGCGGGGGCTACGAGCAGTACTTC. Protein sequence: CASRTSGGYEQYF.

The chain uses TRBV14 and TRBJ2-7; the match to TRBD1 covers 10 bases. CDR1 is SGHDN and CDR2 is FVKESK in the germline V gene. This CDR3 region has 14 residues. The J segment lost 4 bases and the V segment lost 6 bases, leaving 6 bases of the junction unmatched. The CDR3 here is CASSQRTGGYEQYF. CDR3 nucleotide sequence: TGTGCCAGCAGTCAGAGGACAGGGGGTTACGAGCAGTACTTC.

The V and J genes are TRBV28 and TRBJ1-1; D gene uncertain. V was trimmed by 2 bases and J by 4 bases, leaving 11 bases between them. Germline V lookup: CDR1 MDHEN, CDR2 SYDVKM. The CDR3 loop spans 14 amino acids. The CDR3 sequence is CASSLPTYVTEAFF. As DNA, the CDR3 is TGTGCCAGCAGTTTACCCACCTACGTCACTGAAGCTTTCTTT.

CDR3: CASSVGIYGYTF. CDR3 in DNA: TGTGCCAGCAGTGTGGGTATCTATGGCTACACCTTC. The rearrangement links TRBV2 to TRBJ1-2; D remains ambiguous. The germline V gene encodes CDR1 SNHLY and CDR2 FYNNEI. V was clipped by 4 bases and J by 4 bases, with 7 bases between them. The CDR3 extends over 12 amino acids.

Only a few counts were recorded for this clone. The chain couples TRBV6-2 or TRBV6-3 to TRBJ1-1; a weak D match, TRBD1 (5 bases). CDR3 length: 15 amino acids. Germline assignment: CDR1 MNHEY and CDR2 SVGEGT. V lost 6 bases and J lost 1, with 15 bases in between. The CDR3 loop is CASSPSGAGNTEAFF. The CDR3 DNA is TGTGCCAGCAGCCCATCTGGGGCGGGGAACACTGAAGCTTTCTTT.

This chain uses TRBV7-2 with TRBJ1-3; D not certain. Germline loops: CDR1 SGHTA, CDR2 FQGNSA. This CDR3 has 14 amino acids. V lost 7 bases to trimming and J lost 7 bases, with 17 bases between them. The CDR3 sequence is CASTSQRSANTIYF. In nucleotides, the CDR3 is TGTGCCAGCACCTCCCAGCGTTCAGCGAACACCATATATTTT.

The gene calls are TRBV7-6 and TRBJ2-3; D might be TRBD2 (5 bases). The CDR3 has 15 amino acids. Germline loops: CDR1 SGHVS, CDR2 FNYEAQ. Between the trimmed V and J ends, which lost 1 base and 4 bases, there was a span of 12 bases. The CDR3 reads CASSLVGSGSDTQYF. The CDR3 region has the DNA TGTGCCAGCAGCTTAGTGGGGTCGGGGTCAGATACGCAGTATTTT.

The chain has TRBV28 and TRBJ1-2; 9 bases fit TRBD1. The CDR3 sequence is 14 residues long. The germline gives CDR1 MDHEN, CDR2 SYDVKM. The V gene end was trimmed by 7 bases and the J gene end by 4 bases; junction bases not matched to a gene: 7. This CDR3 is CASITGGAGYGYTF. The DNA for the CDR3 is TGTGCCAGCATCACAGGGGGCGCGGGCTATGGCTACACCTTC.

V and J are TRBV7-9 and TRBJ2-3, with a weak D call TRBD1 (6 bases). CDR3 size: 16 residues. V lost 1 base to trimming and J lost 0 bases, with 11 bases between them. CDR1 SEHNR and CDR2 FQNEAQ come from the germline V gene (reference sequence). The CDR3 sequence: CASSLGQADSTDTQYF. The DNA of the CDR3 is TGTGCCAGCAGCTTAGGACAGGCAGATAGCACAGATACGCAGTATTTT.